The clone carrying this TCR beta chain has only a few counts. Its antigen remains unidentified. MiXCR, run by TCRdb on the reads, gives a single entry per CDR3 protein. The repertoire has approximately 990,000 distinct CDR3 sequences, more than 25% of them found once; the top ten carry over 13%. The V gene end was trimmed by 6 bases and the J gene end by 5 bases; junction bases not matched to a gene: 4. This CDR3 comprises 14 residues. This sample is part of a study of T cell repertoires in cytomegalovirus infection. This material consisted of cultured CD8+ T cells from PBMCs, taken from culture after CMV antigen stimulation. This chain uses TRBV12-3 or TRBV12-4 with TRBJ1-6, with 7 bases aligning to TRBD1. The clonotype originates from a human donor in good health (CMV status not recorded). Some clones in this sample may be carry-over from other donors' samples. Here the CDR3 DNA reads TGTGCCAGCAGGGGAGGGGGCCATAATTCACCCCTCCACTTT. Translated, it gives CASRGGGHNSPLHF.